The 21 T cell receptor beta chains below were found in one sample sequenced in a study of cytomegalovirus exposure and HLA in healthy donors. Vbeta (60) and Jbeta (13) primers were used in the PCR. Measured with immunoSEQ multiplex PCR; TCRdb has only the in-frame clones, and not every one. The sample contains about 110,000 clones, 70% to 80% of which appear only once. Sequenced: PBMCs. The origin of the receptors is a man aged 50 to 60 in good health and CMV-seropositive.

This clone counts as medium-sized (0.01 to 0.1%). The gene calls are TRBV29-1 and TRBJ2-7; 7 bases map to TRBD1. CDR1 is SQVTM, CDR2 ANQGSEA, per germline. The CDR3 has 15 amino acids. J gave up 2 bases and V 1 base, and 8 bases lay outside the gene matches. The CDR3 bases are TGCAGCGTTGAAGGAGGGGGCTCTAATGCCTACGAGCAGTACTTC. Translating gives CSVEGGGSNAYEQYF.

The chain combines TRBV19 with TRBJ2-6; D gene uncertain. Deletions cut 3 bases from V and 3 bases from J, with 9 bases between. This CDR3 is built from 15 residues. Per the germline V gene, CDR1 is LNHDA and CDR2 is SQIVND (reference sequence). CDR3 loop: CASSMYSGGANVLTF. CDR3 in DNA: TGTGCCAGTAGTATGTATTCGGGTGGGGCCAACGTCCTGACTTTC.

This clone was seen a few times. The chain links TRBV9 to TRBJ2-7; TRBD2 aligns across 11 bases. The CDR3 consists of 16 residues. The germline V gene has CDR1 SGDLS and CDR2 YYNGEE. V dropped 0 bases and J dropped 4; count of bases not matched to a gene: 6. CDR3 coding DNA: TGTGCCAGCAGCGTAGGTCCCGGGACTAGCGGTTACGAGCAGTACTTC. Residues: CASSVGPGTSGYEQYF. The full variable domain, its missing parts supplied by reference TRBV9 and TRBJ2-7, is DSGVTQTPKHLITATGQRVTLRCSPRSGDLSVYWYQQSLDQGLQFLIQYYNGEERAKGNILERFSAQQFPDLHSELNLSSLELGDSALYFCASSVGPGTSGYEQYFGPGTRLTVT.

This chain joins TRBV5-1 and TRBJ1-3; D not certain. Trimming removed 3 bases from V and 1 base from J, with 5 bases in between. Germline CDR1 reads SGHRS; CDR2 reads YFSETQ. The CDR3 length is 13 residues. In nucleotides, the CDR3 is TGCGCCAGCAGCTCGGAGTCTGGAAACACCATATATTTT. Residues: CASSSESGNTIYF.

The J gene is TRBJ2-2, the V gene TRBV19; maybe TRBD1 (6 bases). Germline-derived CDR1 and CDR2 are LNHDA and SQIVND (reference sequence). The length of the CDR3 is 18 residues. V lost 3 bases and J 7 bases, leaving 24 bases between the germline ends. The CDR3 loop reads CASSIPEGQGRGVGELFF. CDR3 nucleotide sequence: TGTGCCAGTAGTATCCCAGAAGGACAAGGCAGGGGAGTCGGGGAGCTGTTTTTT.

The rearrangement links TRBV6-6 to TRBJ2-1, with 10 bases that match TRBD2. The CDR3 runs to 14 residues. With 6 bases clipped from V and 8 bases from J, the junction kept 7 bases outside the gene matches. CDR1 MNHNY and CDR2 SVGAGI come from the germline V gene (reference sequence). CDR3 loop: CASRGASGRHEQFF. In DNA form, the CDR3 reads TGTGCCAGCAGGGGGGCTAGCGGGAGACATGAGCAGTTCTTC.

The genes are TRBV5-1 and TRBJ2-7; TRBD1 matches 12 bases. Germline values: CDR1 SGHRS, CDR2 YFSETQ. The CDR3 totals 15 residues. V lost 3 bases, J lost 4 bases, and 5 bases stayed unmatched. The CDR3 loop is CASSSPGQGAYEQYF. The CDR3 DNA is TGCGCCAGCAGCTCACCGGGACAGGGGGCGTACGAGCAGTACTTC.

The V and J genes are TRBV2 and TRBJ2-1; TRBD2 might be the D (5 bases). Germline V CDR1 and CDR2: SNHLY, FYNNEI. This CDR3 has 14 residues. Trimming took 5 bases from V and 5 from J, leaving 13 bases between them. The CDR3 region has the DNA TGTGCCAGCAGTCGGGGATCGGCCAACAATGAGCAGTTCTTC. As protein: CASSRGSANNEQFF. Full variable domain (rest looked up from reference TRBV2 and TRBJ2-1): EPEVTQTPSHQVTQMGQEVILRCVPISNHLYFYWYRQILGQKVEFLVSFYNNEISEKSEIFDDQFSVERPDGSNFTLKIRSTKLEDSAMYFCASSRGSANNEQFFGPGTRLTVL.

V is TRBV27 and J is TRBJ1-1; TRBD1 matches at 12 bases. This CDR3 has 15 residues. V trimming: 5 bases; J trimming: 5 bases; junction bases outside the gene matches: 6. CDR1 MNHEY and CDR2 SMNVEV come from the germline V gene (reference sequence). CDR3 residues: CASSAGQGARTEAFF. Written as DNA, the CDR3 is TGTGCCAGCAGTGCGGGACAGGGGGCGCGGACTGAAGCTTTCTTT.

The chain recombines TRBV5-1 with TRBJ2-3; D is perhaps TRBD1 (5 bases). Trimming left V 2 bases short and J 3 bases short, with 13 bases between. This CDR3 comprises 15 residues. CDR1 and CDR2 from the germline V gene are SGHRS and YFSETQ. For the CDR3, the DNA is TGCGCCAGCAGCTTAAGTGGGGCTGGAACAGATACGCAGTATTTT. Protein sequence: CASSLSGAGTDTQYF.

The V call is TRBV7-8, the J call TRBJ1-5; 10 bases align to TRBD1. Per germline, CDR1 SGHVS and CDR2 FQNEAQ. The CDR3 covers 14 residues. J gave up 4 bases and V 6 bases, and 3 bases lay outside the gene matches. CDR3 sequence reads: CASRRQGANQPQHF. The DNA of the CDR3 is TGTGCCAGCAGGCGACAGGGGGCTAATCAGCCCCAGCATTTT.

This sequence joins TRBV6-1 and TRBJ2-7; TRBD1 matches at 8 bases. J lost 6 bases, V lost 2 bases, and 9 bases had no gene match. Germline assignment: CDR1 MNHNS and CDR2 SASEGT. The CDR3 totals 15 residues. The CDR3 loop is CASSEFQGAKGEQYF. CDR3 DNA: TGTGCCAGCAGTGAATTTCAGGGGGCGAAAGGCGAGCAGTACTTC.

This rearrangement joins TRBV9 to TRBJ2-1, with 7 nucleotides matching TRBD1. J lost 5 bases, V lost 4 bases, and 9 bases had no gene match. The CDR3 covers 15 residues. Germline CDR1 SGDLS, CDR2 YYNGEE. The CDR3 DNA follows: TGTGCCAGCAGCCCACAGGGGAGTAGGGACAATGAGCAGTTCTTC. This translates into CASSPQGSRDNEQFF.

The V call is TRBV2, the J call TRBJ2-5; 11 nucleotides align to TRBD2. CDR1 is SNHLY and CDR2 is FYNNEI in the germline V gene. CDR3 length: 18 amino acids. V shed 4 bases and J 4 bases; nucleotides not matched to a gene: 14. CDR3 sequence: CASSALAGGHSTRETQYF. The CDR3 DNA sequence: TGTGCCAGCAGTGCCCTAGCGGGAGGCCATAGTACTCGAGAGACCCAGTACTTC.

DNA for the CDR3: TGTGCCAGCAGCGCCTCCGGGACAGGGACCCCCCGGGGCTATGGCTACACCTTC. Protein product: CASSASGTGTPRGYGYTF. The chain links TRBV9 to TRBJ1-2, with TRBD1 matching 9 bases. Germline V lookup: CDR1 SGDLS, CDR2 YYNGEE. The V gene end was trimmed by 3 bases and the J gene end by 4 bases; junction bases not matched to a gene: 16. This CDR3 contains 18 residues.

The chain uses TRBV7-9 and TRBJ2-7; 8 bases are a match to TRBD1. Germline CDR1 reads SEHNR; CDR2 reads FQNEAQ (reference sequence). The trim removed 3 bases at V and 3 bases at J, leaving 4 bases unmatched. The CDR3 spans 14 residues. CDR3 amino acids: CASSFGQGYYEQYF. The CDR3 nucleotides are TGTGCCAGCAGCTTCGGACAGGGATACTACGAGCAGTACTTC.

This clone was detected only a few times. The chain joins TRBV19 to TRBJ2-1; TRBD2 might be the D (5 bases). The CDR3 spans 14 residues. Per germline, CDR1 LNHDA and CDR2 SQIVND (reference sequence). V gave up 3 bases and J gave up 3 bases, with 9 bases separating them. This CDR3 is CASSMAGSYNEQFF. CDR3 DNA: TGTGCCAGTAGTATGGCGGGTAGCTACAATGAGCAGTTCTTC.

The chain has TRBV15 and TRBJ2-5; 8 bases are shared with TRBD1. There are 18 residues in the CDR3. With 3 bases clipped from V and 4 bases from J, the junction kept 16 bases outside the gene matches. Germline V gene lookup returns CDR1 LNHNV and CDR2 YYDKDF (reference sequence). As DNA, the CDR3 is TGTGCCACCAGCAGCCTCCACTGGGGACAGGCTTTACCAGAGACCCAGTACTTC. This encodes CATSSLHWGQALPETQYF.

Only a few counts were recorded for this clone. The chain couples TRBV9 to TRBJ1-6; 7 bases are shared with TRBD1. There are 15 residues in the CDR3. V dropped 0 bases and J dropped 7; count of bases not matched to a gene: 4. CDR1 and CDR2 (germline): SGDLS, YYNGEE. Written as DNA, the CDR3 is TGTGCCAGCAGCGTAGAACAGGGGAGAAATTCACCCCTCCACTTT. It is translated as CASSVEQGRNSPLHF. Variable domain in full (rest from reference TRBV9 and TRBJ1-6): DSGVTQTPKHLITATGQRVTLRCSPRSGDLSVYWYQQSLDQGLQFLIQYYNGEERAKGNILERFSAQQFPDLHSELNLSSLELGDSALYFCASSVEQGRNSPLHFGNGTRLTVT.

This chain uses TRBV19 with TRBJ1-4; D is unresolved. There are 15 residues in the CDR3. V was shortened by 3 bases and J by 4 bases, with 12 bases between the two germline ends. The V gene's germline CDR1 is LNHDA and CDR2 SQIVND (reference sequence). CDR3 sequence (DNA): TGTGCCAGTAGTATGAGGGCCCGAAATAATGAAAAACTGTTTTTT. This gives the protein CASSMRARNNEKLFF.

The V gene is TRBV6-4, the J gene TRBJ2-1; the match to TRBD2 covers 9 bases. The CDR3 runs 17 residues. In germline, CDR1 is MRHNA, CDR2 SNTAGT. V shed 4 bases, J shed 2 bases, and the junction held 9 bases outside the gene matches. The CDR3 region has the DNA TGTGCCAGCAGTGCCAGTAGCGGGAGAGGGGCCTACAATGAGCAGTTCTTC. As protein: CASSASSGRGAYNEQFF.